Listed below are T cell receptor beta chains from one sample, sequenced in a study of cytomegalovirus exposure and HLA in healthy donors. Sequenced by immunoSEQ multiplex PCR; TCRdb stores in-frame clones only, minus some. This table has about 130,000 clones, 88% appearing once. Material: PBMCs. The receptors come from a man in his thirties or forties in good health and CMV-seronegative. CDR3s include the opening cysteine and the closing phenylalanine or tryptophan. A D gene is named only where the DNA matches it firmly. Only part of the rows carry a size: once, few, many, or a class if the clone is expanded.

NA,TRBV5-1,TRBJ1-1,15,NA,TGCGCCAGCAGCCCCGGCCAAACAGAGCACACTGAAGCTTTCTTT,CASSPGQTEHTEAFF
TRBD2,TRBV6-4,TRBJ2-2,16,NA,TGTGCCAGCAGTGACGGGGCGAGCGGGAGCTCCGGGGAGCTGTTTTTT,CASSDGASGSSGELFF
NA,TRBV7-2,TRBJ2-2,16,NA,TGTGCCAGCAGCTTAAGACAAAACGCGAACACCGGGGAGCTGTTTTTT,CASSLRQNANTGELFF
TRBD2,TRBV7-7,TRBJ2-5,15,NA,TGTGCCAGCAGCTTGGTAGCGGGAGGGCCAGAGACCCAGTACTTC,CASSLVAGGPETQYF
TRBD2,TRBV4-3,TRBJ2-4,16,NA,TGCGCCAGCAGCCAAGAACTAGCGGGAGCCCCAAACATTCAGTACTTC,CASSQELAGAPNIQYF
TRBD1,TRBV4-1,TRBJ1-4,15,NA,TGCGCCAGCAGCCAGAGGACAGGGGGAGATGAAAAACTGTTTTTT,CASSQRTGGDEKLFF
NA,TRBV5-1,TRBJ2-3,14,NA,TGCGCCAGCAGCGCAGGAACTAGCACAGATACGCAGTATTTT,CASSAGTSTDTQYF
TRBD1,TRBV19,TRBJ1-1,14,few,TGTGCCAGTAGTATGGACAGGGATTACACTGAAGCTTTCTTT,CASSMDRDYTEAFF
NA,TRBV6-5,TRBJ2-2,15,NA,TGTGCCAGCAGGAAGCGGTTCGCGAACACCGGGGAGCTGTTTTTT,CASRKRFANTGELFF
NA,TRBV4-1,TRBJ1-1,15,NA,TGCGCCAGCAGCCAAGATCAAGGGGGAAGGACTGAAGCTTTCTTT,CASSQDQGGRTEAFF
TRBD1,TRBV5-6,TRBJ1-2,18,NA,TGTGCCAGCAGCTCCGACAGGGGCAGAATGTTAGGGAGCGATGGCTACACCTTC,CASSSDRGRMLGSDGYTF
TRBD2,TRBV9,TRBJ2-7,14,NA,TGTGCCAGCAGCGTAGGAAGCGGGAGTGGCGAGCAGTACTTC,CASSVGSGSGEQYF
NA,TRBV30,TRBJ2-1,15,NA,TGTGCCTGGAGTTCCCGGGGGGCTGGGGGAGGTGAGCAGTTCTTC,CAWSSRGAGGGEQFF
NA,TRBV5-1,TRBJ1-6,15,NA,TGCGCCAGCAGCTTGGTTGGGCAAAATAATTCACCCCTCCACTTT,CASSLVGQNNSPLHF
NA,TRBV7-3,TRBJ2-7,13,NA,TGTGCCAGCAGCCCCCTCAGGGAAGGCGAGCAGTACTTC,CASSPLREGEQYF
NA,TRBV19,TRBJ2-7,15,NA,TGTGCCAGTAGTACCTCACCCGGGACTCACTACGAGCAGTACTTC,CASSTSPGTHYEQYF
TRBD1,TRBV7-6,TRBJ1-6,16,NA,TGTGCCAGCAGCTCAAATTCCGGGACAGGGGGGTCACCCCTCCACTTT,CASSSNSGTGGSPLHF
NA,TRBV6-6,TRBJ1-1,15,NA,TGTGCCAGCAGTTCCACAGGGAAGATGAACACTGAAGCTTTCTTT,CASSSTGKMNTEAFF
TRBD1,TRBV5-5,TRBJ1-4,14,NA,TGTGCCAGCAGCCCCGGGCCAGGGGGAGAAAAACTGTTTTTT,CASSPGPGGEKLFF
TRBD1,TRBV6-5,TRBJ1-1,14,NA,TGTGCCAGCAGAGAGACAGGGGCATGGACTGAAGCTTTCTTT,CASRETGAWTEAFF
TRBD2,TRBV18,TRBJ2-2,15,NA,TGTGCCAGCTCACCACTGCGGGAGGGCACCGGGGAGCTGTTTTTT,CASSPLREGTGELFF
TRBD1,TRBV7-9,TRBJ1-2,17,once,TGTGCCAGCAGCTACCCCGGCGAGGGGGCGCGAACTGATGGCTACACCTTC,CASSYPGEGARTDGYTF
NA,TRBV5-1,TRBJ1-5,13,NA,TGCGCCAGCCCCCTGGGGGCCCATCAGCCCCAGCATTTT,CASPLGAHQPQHF
NA,TRBV7-8,TRBJ2-7,14,once,TGTGCCAGCAGCTTCGACTCGGGGTTCGACGAGCAGTACTTC,CASSFDSGFDEQYF